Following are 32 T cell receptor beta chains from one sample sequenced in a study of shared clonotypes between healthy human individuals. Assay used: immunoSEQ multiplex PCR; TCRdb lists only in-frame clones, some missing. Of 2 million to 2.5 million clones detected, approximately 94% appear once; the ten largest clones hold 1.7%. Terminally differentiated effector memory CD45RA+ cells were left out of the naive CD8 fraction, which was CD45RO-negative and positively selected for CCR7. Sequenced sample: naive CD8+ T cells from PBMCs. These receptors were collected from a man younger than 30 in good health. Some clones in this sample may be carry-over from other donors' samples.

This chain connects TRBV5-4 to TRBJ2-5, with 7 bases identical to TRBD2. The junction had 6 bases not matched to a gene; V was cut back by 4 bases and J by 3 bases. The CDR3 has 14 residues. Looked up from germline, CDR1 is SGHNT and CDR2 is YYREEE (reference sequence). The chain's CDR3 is CASSGGEGEETQYF. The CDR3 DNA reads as TGTGCCAGCAGCGGTGGGGAGGGAGAAGAGACCCAGTACTTC.

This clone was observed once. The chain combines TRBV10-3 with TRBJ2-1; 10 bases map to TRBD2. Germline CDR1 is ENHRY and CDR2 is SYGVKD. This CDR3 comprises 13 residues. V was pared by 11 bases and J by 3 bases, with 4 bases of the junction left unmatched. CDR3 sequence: CAGSSGSYNEQFF. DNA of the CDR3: TGTGCCGGGTCTAGCGGGAGCTACAATGAGCAGTTCTTC.

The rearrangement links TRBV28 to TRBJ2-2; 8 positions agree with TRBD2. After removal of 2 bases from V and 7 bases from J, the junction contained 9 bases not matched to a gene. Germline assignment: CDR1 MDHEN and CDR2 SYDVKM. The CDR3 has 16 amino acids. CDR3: CASSLQGLEVYGELFF. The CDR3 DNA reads TGTGCCAGCAGTTTACAGGGACTAGAGGTTTACGGGGAGCTGTTTTTT.

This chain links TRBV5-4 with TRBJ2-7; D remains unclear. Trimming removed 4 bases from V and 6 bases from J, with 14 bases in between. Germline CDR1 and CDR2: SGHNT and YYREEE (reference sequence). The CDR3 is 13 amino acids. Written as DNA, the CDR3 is TGTGCCAGCAGCCTGGGGAACCCTCTCGAGCAGTACTTC. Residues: CASSLGNPLEQYF.

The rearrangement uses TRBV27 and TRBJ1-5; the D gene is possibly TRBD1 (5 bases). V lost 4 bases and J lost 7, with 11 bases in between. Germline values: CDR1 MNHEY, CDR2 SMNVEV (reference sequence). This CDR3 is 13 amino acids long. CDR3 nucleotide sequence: TGTGCCAGCAGTTCGGGACGTGTACAGCCCCAGCATTTT. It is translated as CASSSGRVQPQHF.

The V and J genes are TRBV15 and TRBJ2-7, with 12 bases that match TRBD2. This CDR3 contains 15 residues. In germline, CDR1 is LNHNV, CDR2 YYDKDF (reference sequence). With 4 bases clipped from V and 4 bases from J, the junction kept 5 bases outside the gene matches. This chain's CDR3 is CATSIRLAGAYEQYF. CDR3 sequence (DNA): TGTGCCACCAGCATAAGACTAGCGGGAGCATACGAGCAGTACTTC.

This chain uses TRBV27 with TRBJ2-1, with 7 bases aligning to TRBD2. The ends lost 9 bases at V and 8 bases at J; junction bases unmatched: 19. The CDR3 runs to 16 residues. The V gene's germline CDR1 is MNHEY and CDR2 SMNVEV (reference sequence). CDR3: CASTRRLGGSSHEQFF. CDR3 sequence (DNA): TGTGCCAGTACGCGGAGACTTGGCGGGAGCAGCCATGAGCAGTTCTTC.

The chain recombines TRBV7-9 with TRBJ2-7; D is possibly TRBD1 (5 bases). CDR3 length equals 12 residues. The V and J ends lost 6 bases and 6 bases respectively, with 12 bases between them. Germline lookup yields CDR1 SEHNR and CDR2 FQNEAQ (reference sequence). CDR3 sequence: CASSWSGIEQYF. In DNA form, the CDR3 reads TGTGCCAGCAGTTGGTCAGGGATCGAGCAGTACTTC.

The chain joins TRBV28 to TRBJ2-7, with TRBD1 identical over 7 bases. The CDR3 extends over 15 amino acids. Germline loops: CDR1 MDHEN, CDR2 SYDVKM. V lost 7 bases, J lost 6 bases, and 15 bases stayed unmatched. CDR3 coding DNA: TGTGCCAGCACTCCCCGTCGACAGGGTGTGGGCGAGCAGTACTTC. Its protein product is CASTPRRQGVGEQYF.

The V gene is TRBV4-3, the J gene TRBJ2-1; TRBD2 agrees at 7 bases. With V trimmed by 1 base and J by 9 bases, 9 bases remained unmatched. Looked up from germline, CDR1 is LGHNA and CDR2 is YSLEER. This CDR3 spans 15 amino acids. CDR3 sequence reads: CASSQGTSLMSEQFF. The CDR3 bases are TGCGCCAGCAGCCAAGGGACTAGTTTAATGAGTGAGCAGTTCTTC.

Written as DNA, the CDR3 is TGTGCCAGCAGACAATACAATGAGCAGTTCTTC. Residues: CASRQYNEQFF. The chain links TRBV19 to TRBJ2-1; D unresolved. CDR3 length: 11 residues. Per germline, CDR1 LNHDA and CDR2 SQIVND (reference sequence). The germline V and J ends were trimmed by 9 bases and 4 bases, with 7 bases remaining between them.

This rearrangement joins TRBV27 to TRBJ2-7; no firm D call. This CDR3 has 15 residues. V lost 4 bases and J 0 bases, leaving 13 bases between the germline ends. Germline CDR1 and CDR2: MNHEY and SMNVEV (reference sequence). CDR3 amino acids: CASSSYFRSSYEQYF. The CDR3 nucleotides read TGTGCCAGCAGTTCCTACTTCAGGAGCTCCTACGAGCAGTACTTC.

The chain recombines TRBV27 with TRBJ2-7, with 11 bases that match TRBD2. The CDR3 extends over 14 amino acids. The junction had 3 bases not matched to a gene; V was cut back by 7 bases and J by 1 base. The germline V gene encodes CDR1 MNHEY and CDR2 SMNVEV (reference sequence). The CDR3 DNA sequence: TGTGCCAGCACCCTAGCGGGAGGATCCTACGAGCAGTACTTC. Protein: CASTLAGGSYEQYF.

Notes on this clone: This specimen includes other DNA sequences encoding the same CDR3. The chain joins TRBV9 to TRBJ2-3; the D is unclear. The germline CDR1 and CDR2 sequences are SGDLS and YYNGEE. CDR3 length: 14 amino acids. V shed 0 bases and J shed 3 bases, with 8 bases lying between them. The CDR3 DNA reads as TGTGCCAGCAGCGTAGGAGGTGATACAGATACGCAGTATTTT. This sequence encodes CASSVGGDTDTQYF. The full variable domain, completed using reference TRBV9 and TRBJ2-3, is DSGVTQTPKHLITATGQRVTLRCSPRSGDLSVYWYQQSLDQGLQFLIQYYNGEERAKGNILERFSAQQFPDLHSELNLSSLELGDSALYFCASSVGGDTDTQYFGPGTRLTVL.

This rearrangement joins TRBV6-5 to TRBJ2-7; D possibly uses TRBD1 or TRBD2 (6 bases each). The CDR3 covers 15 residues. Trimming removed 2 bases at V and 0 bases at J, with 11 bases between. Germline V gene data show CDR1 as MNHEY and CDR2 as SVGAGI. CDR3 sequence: CASSYRGALSYEQYF. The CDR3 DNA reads TGTGCCAGCAGTTACAGGGGGGCCCTCTCCTACGAGCAGTACTTC.

CDR3 sequence: CATSGQGLRETQYF. CDR3 DNA: TGTGCCACCTCCGGTCAGGGGCTTCGAGAGACCCAGTACTTC. This chain joins TRBV19 and TRBJ2-5, with D perhaps TRBD1 (6 bases). The germline gives CDR1 LNHDA, CDR2 SQIVND (reference sequence). V was shortened by 10 bases and J by 4 bases, with 19 bases between the two germline ends. This CDR3 has 14 amino acids.

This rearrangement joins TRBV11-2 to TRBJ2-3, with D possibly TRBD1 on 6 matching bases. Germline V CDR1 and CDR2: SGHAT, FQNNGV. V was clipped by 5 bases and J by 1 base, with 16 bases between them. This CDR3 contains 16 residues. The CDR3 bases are TGTGCCAGCAGCCCCCTAGGGGGATTTGGCACAGATACGCAGTATTTT. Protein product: CASSPLGGFGTDTQYF.

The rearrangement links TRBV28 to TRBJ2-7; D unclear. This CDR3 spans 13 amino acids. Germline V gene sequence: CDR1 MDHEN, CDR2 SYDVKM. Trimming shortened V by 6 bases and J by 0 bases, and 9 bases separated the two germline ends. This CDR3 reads CASSPSSSYEQYF. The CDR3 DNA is TGTGCCAGCAGCCCCTCTAGCTCCTACGAGCAGTACTTC.

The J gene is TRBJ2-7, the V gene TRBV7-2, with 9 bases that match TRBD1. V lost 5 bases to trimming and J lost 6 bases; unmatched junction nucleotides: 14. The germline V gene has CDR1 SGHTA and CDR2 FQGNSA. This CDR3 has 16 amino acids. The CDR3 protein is CASSIDRDRATLEQYF. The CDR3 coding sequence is TGTGCCAGCAGCATCGACCGGGACAGGGCGACTCTCGAGCAGTACTTC. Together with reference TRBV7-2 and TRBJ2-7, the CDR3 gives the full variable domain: GAGVSQSPSNKVTEKGKDVELRCDPISGHTALYWYRQSLGQGLEFLIYFQGNSAPDKSGLPSDRFSAERTGGSVSTLTIQRTQQEDSAVYLCASSIDRDRATLEQYFGPGTRLTVT.

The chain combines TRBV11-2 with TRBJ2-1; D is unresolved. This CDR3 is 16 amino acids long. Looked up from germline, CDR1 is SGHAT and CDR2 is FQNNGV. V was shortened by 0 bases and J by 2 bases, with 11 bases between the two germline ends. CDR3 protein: CASSLDSVVAYNEQFF. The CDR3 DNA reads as TGTGCCAGCAGCTTAGACTCGGTAGTAGCCTACAATGAGCAGTTCTTC.

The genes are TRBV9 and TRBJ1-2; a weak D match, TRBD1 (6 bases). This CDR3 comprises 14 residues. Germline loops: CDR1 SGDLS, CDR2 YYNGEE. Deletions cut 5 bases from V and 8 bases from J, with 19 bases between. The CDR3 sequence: CASSLTGAFSGYTF. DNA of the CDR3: TGTGCCAGCAGTTTGACAGGCGCCTTCTCCGGCTACACCTTC.

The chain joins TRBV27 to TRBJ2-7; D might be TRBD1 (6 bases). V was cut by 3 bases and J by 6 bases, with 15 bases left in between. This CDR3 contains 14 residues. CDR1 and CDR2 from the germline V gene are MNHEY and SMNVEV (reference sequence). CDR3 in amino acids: CASSLGQGLVEQYF. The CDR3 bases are TGTGCCAGCAGTTTGGGGCAGGGGCTGGTCGAGCAGTACTTC.

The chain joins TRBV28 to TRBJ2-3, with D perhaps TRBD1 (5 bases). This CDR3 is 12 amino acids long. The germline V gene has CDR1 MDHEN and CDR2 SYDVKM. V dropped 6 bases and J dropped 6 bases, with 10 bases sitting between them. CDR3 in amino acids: CASRRAGDTQYF. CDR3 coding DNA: TGTGCCAGCAGGCGAGCAGGGGATACGCAGTATTTT.

CDR3 sequence reads: CASSVGTKDQTLTGELFF. As DNA, the CDR3 is TGTGCCAGCAGCGTAGGTACTAAGGACCAGACCCTCACCGGGGAGCTGTTTTTT. The genes are TRBV9 and TRBJ2-2; D gene unclear. This CDR3 has 18 amino acids. Trimming removed 0 bases from V and 4 bases from J, with 19 bases in between. The germline V gene has CDR1 SGDLS and CDR2 YYNGEE.

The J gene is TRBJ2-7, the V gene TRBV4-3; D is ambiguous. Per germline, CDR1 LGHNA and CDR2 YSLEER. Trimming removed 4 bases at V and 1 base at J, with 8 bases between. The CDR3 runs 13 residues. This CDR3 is CASSPQVSYEQYF. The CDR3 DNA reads TGCGCCAGCAGCCCGCAGGTTTCCTACGAGCAGTACTTC.

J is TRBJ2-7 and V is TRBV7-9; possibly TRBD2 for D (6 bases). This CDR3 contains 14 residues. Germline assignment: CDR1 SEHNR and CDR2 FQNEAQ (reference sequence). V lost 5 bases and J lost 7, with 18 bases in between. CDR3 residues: CASSSPEASGEQYF. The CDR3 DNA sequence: TGTGCCAGCAGCAGCCCAGAGGCCAGCGGGGAGCAGTACTTC.

The CDR3 DNA reads as TGTGCCAGTTGGGGGCCCACCGGGGAGCTGTTTTTT. Translating gives CASWGPTGELFF. The chain is built from TRBV19 and TRBJ2-2; D is possibly TRBD1 (6 bases). This CDR3 spans 12 amino acids. Trimming left V 8 bases short and J 4 bases short, with 8 bases between. Germline values: CDR1 LNHDA, CDR2 SQIVND (reference sequence).

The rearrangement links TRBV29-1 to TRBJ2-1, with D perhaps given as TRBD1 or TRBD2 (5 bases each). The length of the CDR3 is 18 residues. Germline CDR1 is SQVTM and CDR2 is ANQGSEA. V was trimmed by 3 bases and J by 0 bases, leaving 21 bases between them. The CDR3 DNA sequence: TGCAGCGTTGATCATCGGGGCCTAGACCAAAGCTCCTACAATGAGCAGTTCTTC. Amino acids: CSVDHRGLDQSSYNEQFF.

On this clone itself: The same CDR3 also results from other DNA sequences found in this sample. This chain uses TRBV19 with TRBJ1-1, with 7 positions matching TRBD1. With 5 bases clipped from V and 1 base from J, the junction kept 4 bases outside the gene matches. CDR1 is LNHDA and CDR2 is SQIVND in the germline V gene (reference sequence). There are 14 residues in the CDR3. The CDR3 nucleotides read TGTGCCAGTAGTCCCCGGACAGGGAACACTGAAGCTTTCTTT. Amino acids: CASSPRTGNTEAFF.

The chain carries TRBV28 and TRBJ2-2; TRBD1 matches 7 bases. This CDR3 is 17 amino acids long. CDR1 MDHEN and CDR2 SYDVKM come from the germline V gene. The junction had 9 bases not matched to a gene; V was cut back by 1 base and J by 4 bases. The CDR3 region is CASSLSWDRFFTGELFF. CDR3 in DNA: TGTGCCAGCAGTTTATCCTGGGACAGATTCTTCACCGGGGAGCTGTTTTTT.

DNA for the CDR3: TGTGCCAGGGTGGGACAGGGAACCACCGGTGAAGCTTTCTTT. As protein: CARVGQGTTGEAFF. The chain couples TRBV2 to TRBJ1-1; 9 nucleotides match TRBD1. The ends lost 9 bases at V and 7 bases at J; junction bases unmatched: 12. Germline loops: CDR1 SNHLY, CDR2 FYNNEI. The length of the CDR3 is 14 residues.

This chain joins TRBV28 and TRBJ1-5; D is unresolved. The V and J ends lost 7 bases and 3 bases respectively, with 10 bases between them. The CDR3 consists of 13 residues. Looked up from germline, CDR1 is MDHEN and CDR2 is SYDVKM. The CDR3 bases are TGTGCCAGCACTCCCTCGGCCAATCAGCCCCAGCATTTT. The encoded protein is CASTPSANQPQHF. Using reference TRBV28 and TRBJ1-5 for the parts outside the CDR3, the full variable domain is DVKVTQSSRYLVKRTGEKVFLECVQDMDHENMFWYRQDPGLGLRLIYFSYDVKMKEKGDIPEGYSVSREKKERFSLILESASTNQTSMYLCASTPSANQPQHFGDGTRLSIL.